This T cell receptor beta chain was recovered during a study of PD-L1 blockade in urothelial cancer. For the study at large: T cell content in blood samples showed a median of about 140,000. The study, taken as a whole, reports: Tumor-associated clones in blood expanded more at 3 weeks in durable-benefit patients.

This clone was found once. The antigen is undetermined. TCRdb's table, derived via immunoSEQ multiplex PCR, lists solely in-frame clones and lacks some. Among 45,000 to 70,000 clones listed, 85% to 90% were seen once. The trim removed 1 base at V and 6 bases at J, leaving 4 bases unmatched. CDR3 length equals 16 residues. Germline CDR1 reads MGHRA; CDR2 reads YSYEKL. Time point here: pretreatment peripheral blood. This sequence joins TRBV4-1 and TRBJ2-2; TRBD2 matches 11 bases. This clonotype was sampled from a man between 65 and 85 years old with urothelial cancer. This specimen consisted of PBMCs, obtained around atezolizumab (anti-PD-L1) treatment. In DNA, the CDR3 is TGCGCCAGCAGCCAAGTAGCGGGGGGGGAGGCCGGGGAGCTGTTTTTT. It translates to CASSQVAGGEAGELFF.